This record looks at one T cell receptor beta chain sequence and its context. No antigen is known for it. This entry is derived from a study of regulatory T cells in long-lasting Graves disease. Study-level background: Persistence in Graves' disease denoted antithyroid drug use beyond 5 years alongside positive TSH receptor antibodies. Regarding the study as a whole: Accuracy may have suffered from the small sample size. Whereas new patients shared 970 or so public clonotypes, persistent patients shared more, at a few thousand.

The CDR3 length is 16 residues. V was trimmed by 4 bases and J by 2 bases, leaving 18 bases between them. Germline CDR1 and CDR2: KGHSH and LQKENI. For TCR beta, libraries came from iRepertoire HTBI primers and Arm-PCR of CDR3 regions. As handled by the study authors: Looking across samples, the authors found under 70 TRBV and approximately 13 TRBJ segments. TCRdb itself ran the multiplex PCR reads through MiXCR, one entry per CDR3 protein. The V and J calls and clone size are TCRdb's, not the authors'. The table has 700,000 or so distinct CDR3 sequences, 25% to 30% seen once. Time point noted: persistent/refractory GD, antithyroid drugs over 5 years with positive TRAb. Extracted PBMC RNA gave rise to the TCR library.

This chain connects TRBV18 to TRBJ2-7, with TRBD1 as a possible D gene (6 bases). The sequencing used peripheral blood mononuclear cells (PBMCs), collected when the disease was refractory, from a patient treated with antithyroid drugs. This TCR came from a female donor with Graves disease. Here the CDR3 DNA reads TGTGCCAGCTCACGGGAACAGGGTTTAGGGCCCTACGAGCAGTACTTC. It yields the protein CASSREQGLGPYEQYF.